This is a list of T cell receptor beta chains from one sample in a study of blood T cell repertoires in COVID-19. The repertoire was sequenced with immunoSEQ multiplex PCR; TCRdb's copy has only in-frame clones and lacks some. The sample includes roughly 120,000 clones, 70% to 90% of them seen just once. Sequencing input: peripheral blood. All receptors come from a woman aged 50 to 60 with active or convalescent COVID-19. Both conserved end residues are part of each CDR3. A D gene is named only where the DNA matches it firmly. Clone size is not always given. Where it is, it says once, few, many or a class for expanded clones.

j_call d_call v_call clone_size cdr3_aa cdr3_nt
TRBJ2-1 TRBD2 TRBV7-6 . CASSPRDRGGLAGVVDEQFF TGTGCCAGCAGCCCACGGGACAGGGGCGGACTAGCGGGAGTGGTCGATGAGCAGTTCTTC
TRBJ2-2 TRBD2 TRBV4-1 . CASSRTSGTGELFF TGCGCCAGCAGCCGGACTAGTGGCACCGGGGAGCTGTTTTTT
TRBJ2-7 TRBD2 TRBV9 few CASSARGGRDEQYF TGTGCCAGCAGCGCCCGCGGGGGACGGGACGAGCAGTACTTC
TRBJ2-7 . TRBV2 once CASSVQGPSYEQYF TGTGCCAGCAGTGTGCAGGGCCCGTCCTACGAGCAGTACTTC
TRBJ2-5 . TRBV2 . CASTGFGGWETQYF TGTGCCAGCACCGGATTCGGGGGATGGGAGACCCAGTACTTC
TRBJ2-7 TRBD2 TRBV29-1 . CSVLAGGTYEQYF TGCAGCGTCCTAGCGGGAGGGACCTACGAGCAGTACTTC
TRBJ1-2 TRBD1 TRBV15 . CATSERQGALYGYTF TGTGCCACCAGCGAAAGACAGGGGGCATTATATGGCTACACCTTC
TRBJ1-1 . TRBV5-6 . CASSRPTGSGTTEAFF TGTGCCAGCAGCCGACCGACAGGCTCAGGGACCACTGAAGCTTTCTTT
TRBJ1-5 . TRBV7-2 . CASSERAGGQPQHF TGTGCCAGCAGCGAACGGGCCGGGGGACAGCCCCAGCATTTT
TRBJ2-4 TRBD2 TRBV19 . CASSIRILAGADNIQYF TGTGCCAGTAGTATCCGAATACTAGCGGGAGCAGACAACATTCAGTACTTC
TRBJ2-1 . TRBV28 . CASNPLQAPNNEQFF TGTGCCAGCAATCCGCTCCAGGCCCCTAACAATGAGCAGTTCTTC
TRBJ2-1 TRBD2 TRBV5-5 medium-sized CASSWEGESSYNEQFF TGTGCCAGCAGCTGGGAGGGCGAGAGCTCCTACAATGAGCAGTTCTTC
TRBJ1-1 . TRBV3-1/TRBV3-2 . CASSQALDILGTEAFF TGTGCCAGCAGCCAAGCCTTGGACATTTTGGGCACTGAAGCTTTCTTT
TRBJ2-7 . TRBV6-6 . CASSGNYEQYF TGTGCCAGCAGTGGCAACTACGAGCAGTACTTC
TRBJ2-2 . TRBV5-4 . CASSFDTSNTGELFF TGTGCCAGCAGCTTTGACACATCGAACACCGGGGAGCTGTTTTTT
TRBJ2-1 TRBD2 TRBV6-5 . CASSYSGLATYNEQFF TGTGCCAGCAGTTATTCAGGACTAGCAACCTACAATGAGCAGTTCTTC
TRBJ2-2 . TRBV6-5 once CASSLAVDGAGELFF TGTGCCAGCAGCTTAGCGGTAGATGGCGCCGGGGAGCTGTTTTTT
TRBJ2-3 TRBD2 TRBV20-1 . CSASRTSGYRSTDTQYF TGCAGTGCTAGTCGAACTAGCGGATATAGGAGCACAGATACGCAGTATTTT
TRBJ1-1 TRBD1 TRBV10-3 . CAISEPGTGGTEAFF TGTGCCATCAGTGAGCCCGGGACAGGGGGCACTGAAGCTTTCTTT
TRBJ2-3 . TRBV2 few CASSGPGGGSTDTQYF TGTGCCAGCAGTGGGCCCGGGGGAGGTAGCACAGATACGCAGTATTTT
TRBJ2-5 . TRBV28 few CASSLGAGRPPGETQYF TGTGCCAGCAGCCTAGGGGCGGGGCGGCCCCCGGGTGAGACCCAGTACTTC
TRBJ2-4 . TRBV9 . CASSVEAGTDQTPNIQYF TGTGCCAGCAGCGTAGAGGCGGGGACGGACCAAACCCCGAACATTCAGTACTTC
TRBJ2-2 . TRBV14 . CASSQDIKGPNTGELFF TGTGCCAGCAGCCAAGATATCAAGGGGCCGAACACCGGGGAGCTGTTTTTT
TRBJ2-7 TRBD1 TRBV12-3/TRBV12-4 . CASSRTGPYEQYF TGTGCCAGCAGTCGGACAGGTCCCTACGAGCAGTACTTC
TRBJ2-2 TRBD2 TRBV6-2/TRBV6-3 . CASSRTGLAGVGELFF TGTGCCAGCAGCCGAACCGGACTAGCGGGAGTCGGGGAGCTGTTTTTT
TRBJ1-1 TRBD1 TRBV9 once CASSVGRTGNTEAFF TGTGCCAGCAGCGTAGGAAGGACAGGGAACACTGAAGCTTTCTTT
TRBJ2-2 TRBD1 TRBV5-4 . CASSPGTGGTGELFF TGTGCCAGCAGTCCCGGGACAGGGGGAACCGGGGAGCTGTTTTTT
TRBJ2-5 . TRBV6-6 . CASRTGPGETQYF TGTGCCAGCCGAACGGGCCCAGGGGAGACCCAGTACTTC
TRBJ2-3 TRBD2 TRBV5-1 few CASSLARTSGTDTQYF TGCGCCAGCAGCTTGGCGCGGACTAGCGGCACAGATACGCAGTATTTT
TRBJ2-3 . TRBV4-1 . CASSQAIQGLGNSDTQYF TGCGCCAGCAGCCAAGCCATACAGGGCTTAGGAAACTCAGATACGCAGTATTTT
TRBJ2-7 TRBD2 TRBV6-5 . CASSYAASGRADEQYF TGTGCCAGCAGTTACGCCGCTAGCGGGAGGGCCGACGAGCAGTACTTC
TRBJ2-1 . TRBV19 . CASTLRPGNEQFF TGTGCCAGTACCCTGAGGCCGGGGAATGAGCAGTTCTTC
TRBJ1-2 . TRBV12-3/TRBV12-4 . CASSPQAGGYTF TGTGCCAGCAGTCCCCAGGCAGGGGGCTACACCTTC
TRBJ1-2 . TRBV24-1 . CATSDGGDYGYTF TGTGCCACCAGTGACGGTGGAGATTATGGCTACACCTTC
TRBJ2-6 . TRBV5-1 . CASSFDSSGANVLTF TGCGCCAGCAGCTTCGACAGCTCTGGGGCCAACGTCCTGACTTTC
TRBJ1-2 TRBD1 TRBV15 few CATFRQGGANYGYTF TGTGCCACCTTCCGACAGGGTGGGGCTAACTATGGCTACACCTTC
TRBJ1-6 . TRBV25-1 . CASSAGGYNSPLHF TGTGCCAGCAGTGCCGGAGGATATAATTCACCCCTCCACTTT
TRBJ2-3 . TRBV7-9 . CASSPRRDTQYF TGTGCCAGCAGCCCTCGGAGGGATACGCAGTATTTT
TRBJ2-3 . TRBV7-2 once CASSPMHLRTTQYF TGTGCCAGCAGCCCAATGCATTTGCGAACTACGCAGTATTTT
TRBJ1-1 TRBD1 TRBV5-5 . CASRAGTANTEAFF TGTGCCAGCCGGGCCGGGACAGCTAACACTGAAGCTTTCTTT
TRBJ2-2 . TRBV9 . CASSVGTVPNTGELFF TGTGCCAGCAGCGTAGGAACGGTCCCGAACACCGGGGAGCTGTTTTTT
TRBJ2-1 TRBD2 TRBV27 . CAARAGDLDEQFF TGTGCCGCAAGGGCGGGAGATCTGGATGAGCAGTTCTTC
TRBJ2-7 TRBD2 TRBV7-8 . CASSFPGRVDEQYF TGTGCCAGCAGCTTCCCGGGGAGGGTAGACGAGCAGTACTTC
TRBJ2-3 . TRBV5-4 . CASSLGGGMSTDTQYF TGTGCCAGCAGCTTGGGGGGCGGGATGAGTACAGATACGCAGTATTTT
TRBJ2-3 . TRBV2 . CASSAGLLAGADTQYF TGTGCCAGCAGCGCTGGGCTCCTGGCCGGGGCAGATACGCAGTATTTT
TRBJ1-6 TRBD1 TRBV18 . CASSPMGTDNSPLHF TGTGCCAGCTCACCCATGGGGACAGATAATTCACCCCTCCACTTT
TRBJ1-2 TRBD1 TRBV6-2/TRBV6-3 . CASSRPGQGYSDYGYTF TGTGCCAGCAGTAGGCCGGGACAGGGATATAGCGACTATGGCTACACCTTC
TRBJ1-5 . TRBV18 . CASSPETDQPQHF TGTGCCAGCTCACCGGAGACCGATCAGCCCCAGCATTTT
TRBJ1-3 TRBD1 TRBV11-2 . CASSPQGAPGNTIYF TGTGCCAGCAGCCCACAGGGGGCTCCTGGAAACACCATATATTTT
TRBJ1-1 . TRBV9 once CASSVATGDTEAFF TGTGCCAGCAGCGTAGCTACGGGGGACACTGAAGCTTTCTTT
TRBJ2-5 . TRBV27 . CASSFLEGETQYF TGTGCCAGCAGTTTCCTAGAAGGAGAGACCCAGTACTTC
TRBJ2-1 . TRBV28 few CASSFAGDNEQFF TGTGCCAGCAGTTTTGCAGGTGACAATGAGCAGTTCTTC
TRBJ1-5 . TRBV5-5 once CASSFLESAGNQPQHF TGTGCCAGCAGCTTTTTGGAATCGGCGGGCAATCAGCCCCAGCATTTT
TRBJ1-1 . TRBV14 . CASSHSGRPTEAFF TGTGCCAGCAGCCATTCAGGGAGGCCCACTGAAGCTTTCTTT
TRBJ2-7 . TRBV18 . CASSPPNRALSYEQYF TGTGCCAGCTCACCCCCAAACAGGGCACTCTCCTACGAGCAGTACTTC